These 27 T cell receptor beta chains share one sample of origin, sequenced in a study of T cells in Graves' hyperthyroidism and ophthalmopathy. RNA transcripts gave rise to amplified TCR beta CDR3 regions. In the first-round RT-PCR of the TCR CDR3, the HTBI primer set was used. From the multiplex PCR reads, TCRdb called clonotypes with MiXCR, one entry per CDR3 protein. The sample has a few hundred thousand distinct CDR3 sequences; 15% to 19% are singletons. The sample was blood. The source of these receptors is a woman under 40 with Graves' hyperthyroidism.

This clonotype was counted a single time. The chain joins TRBV28 to TRBJ2-6; no firm D call. The germline V gene has CDR1 MDHEN and CDR2 SYDVKM. The CDR3 length is 13 residues. V lost 7 bases, J lost 6 bases, and 10 bases lay in between. The CDR3 DNA reads as TGTGCCAGCATGGGTCCTGAGGCCAACGTCCTGACTTTC. Translated, it gives CASMGPEANVLTF. Looking up the rest from reference TRBV28 and TRBJ2-6 gives the full variable domain: DVKVTQSSRYLVKRTGEKVFLECVQDMDHENMFWYRQDPGLGLRLIYFSYDVKMKEKGDIPEGYSVSREKKERFSLILESASTNQTSMYLCASMGPEANVLTFGAGSRLTVL.

This clonotype was picked up a small number of times. V usage is TRBV9 and J usage is TRBJ2-1; no clear D gene. V lost 3 bases and J lost 0, with 13 bases in between. In germline, CDR1 is SGDLS, CDR2 YYNGEE. This CDR3 region has 16 residues. CDR3: CASSAPRWDSYNEQFF. The CDR3 DNA sequence: TGTGCCAGCAGCGCCCCGAGGTGGGACTCCTACAATGAGCAGTTCTTC.

This clonotype was counted at least ten times. The V call is TRBV6-1, the J call TRBJ2-5; perhaps TRBD2 as D (6 bases). The germline V gene has CDR1 MNHNS and CDR2 SASEGT. The CDR3 has 17 residues. Trimming took 0 bases from V and 4 from J, leaving 18 bases between them. The CDR3 DNA reads as TGTGCCAGCAGTGAAGCTGGAGATCCCGGGGGAAGAGAGACCCAGTACTTC. This translates into CASSEAGDPGGRETQYF.

Concerning this clonotype: A much more abundant neighbour one base away suggests this may be a read error. The CDR3: CASSLSGSTICEQYF. The CDR3 nucleotides are TGTGCCAGCAGTTTGTCGGGATCCACAATCTGCGAGCAGTACTTC. The chain combines TRBV6-5 with TRBJ2-7; maybe TRBD2 (5 bases). V was cut by 4 bases and J by 6 bases, with 19 bases left in between. Germline lookup yields CDR1 MNHEY and CDR2 SVGAGI. The CDR3 consists of 15 residues.

The V call is TRBV12-3 or TRBV12-4, the J call TRBJ2-7; TRBD1 might be the D (6 bases). Deletions cut 8 bases from V and 4 bases from J, with 12 bases between. The CDR3 runs 12 residues. This chain's CDR3 is CASGTQGYEQYF. For the CDR3, the DNA is TGTGCCAGCGGAACACAGGGATACGAGCAGTACTTC.

This clonotype was recorded many times. The rearrangement links TRBV19 to TRBJ2-1; unclear D gene. V was trimmed by 3 bases and J by 6 bases, leaving 9 bases between them. CDR3 length equals 13 residues. Germline-derived CDR1 and CDR2 are LNHDA and SQIVND (reference sequence). The CDR3 DNA reads TGTGCCAGTAGTATGGGCCGGTTCAATGAGCAGTTCTTC. This sequence encodes CASSMGRFNEQFF.

This clonotype was found many times. The V call is TRBV2, the J call TRBJ2-7; TRBD2 aligns across 8 bases. Germline trimming cut 5 bases from V and 6 bases from J; bases unmatched to any gene: 3. Germline CDR1 SNHLY, CDR2 FYNNEI. This CDR3 has 12 amino acids. The CDR3 region is CASSRTSLEQYF. DNA of the CDR3: TGTGCCAGCAGTCGGACTAGCCTCGAGCAGTACTTC.

This clonotype occurred a few times. The rearrangement links TRBV7-9 to TRBJ2-7, with TRBD1 as a possible D gene (6 bases). V was clipped by 5 bases and J by 3 bases, with 26 bases between them. Germline V gives CDR1 SEHNR, CDR2 FQNEAQ (reference sequence). This CDR3 is 18 amino acids long. CDR3 nucleotide sequence: TGTGCCAGCAGCCCTTCCCCTCTAGATGGACAGTTTGACTACGAGCAGTACTTC. This sequence encodes CASSPSPLDGQFDYEQYF. Based on the CDR3 plus reference TRBV7-9 and TRBJ2-7, the full variable domain is DTGVSQNPRHKITKRGQNVTFRCDPISEHNRLYWYRQTLGQGPEFLTYFQNEAQLEKSRLLSDRFSAERPKGSFSTLEIQRTEQGDSAMYLCASSPSPLDGQFDYEQYFGPGTRLTVT.

This clonotype came up a few times. V gene TRBV6-1 combines with J gene TRBJ2-7; 8 positions agree with TRBD2. The germline gives CDR1 MNHNS, CDR2 SASEGT. This CDR3 has 14 residues. The trim removed 5 bases at V and 2 bases at J, leaving 5 bases unmatched. CDR3 DNA: TGTGCCAGCAGTTTAGCGGGGTTTCCCTACGAGCAGTACTTC. Translation gives CASSLAGFPYEQYF.

A few counts support this clonotype. This rearrangement joins TRBV9 to TRBJ1-5; TRBD1 might be the D (5 bases). CDR1 and CDR2 (germline): SGDLS, YYNGEE. This CDR3 region has 17 residues. V lost 1 base, J lost 0 bases, and 14 bases lay in between. CDR3 amino acids: CASSVPRQTYSNQPQHF. The CDR3 nucleotides are TGTGCCAGCAGCGTACCTCGACAGACCTATAGCAATCAGCCCCAGCATTTT.

This clonotype was found many times. The chain joins TRBV7-2 to TRBJ2-5, with D hard to call. The germline gives CDR1 SGHTA, CDR2 FQGNSA. This CDR3 region has 18 residues. Between the trimmed V and J ends, which lost 5 bases and 0 bases, there was a span of 22 bases. The CDR3 sequence: CASSAQRYVGMYQETQYF. The CDR3 DNA follows: TGTGCCAGCAGCGCTCAGAGGTACGTGGGAATGTACCAAGAGACCCAGTACTTC. The entire variable domain, with the rest obtained from reference TRBV7-2 and TRBJ2-5, is as follows: GAGVSQSPSNKVTEKGKDVELRCDPISGHTALYWYRQSLGQGLEFLIYFQGNSAPDKSGLPSDRFSAERTGGSVSTLTIQRTQQEDSAVYLCASSAQRYVGMYQETQYFGPGTRLLVL.

This clonotype occurred a few times. The chain recombines TRBV7-6 with TRBJ2-1; perhaps TRBD2 as D (6 bases). Trimming shortened V by 5 bases and J by 7 bases, and 18 bases separated the two germline ends. From germline, CDR1 is SGHVS and CDR2 FNYEAQ. The CDR3 contains 15 residues. The CDR3 DNA sequence: TGTGCCAGCAGCGCCGGGACTCCTATTTTAAATGAGCAGTTCTTC. It is translated as CASSAGTPILNEQFF.

The V gene is TRBV3-1, the J gene TRBJ2-7; D possibly corresponds to TRBD1 (6 bases). V gave up 4 bases and J gave up 1 base, with 11 bases separating them. The CDR3 is made up of 14 amino acids. CDR1 is LGHDT and CDR2 is YNNKEL in the germline V gene (reference sequence). The CDR3: CASSLLGQSYEQYF. The CDR3 nucleotides are TGTGCCAGCAGCCTCCTTGGACAGTCCTACGAGCAGTACTTC.

The sample holds many counts of this clonotype. The chain employs TRBV30 and TRBJ2-1; 11 bases are a match to TRBD2. Germline-derived CDR1 and CDR2 are GTSNPN and SVGIG (reference sequence). The CDR3 runs 15 residues. The V and J ends lost 4 bases and 8 bases, in that order; junction bases with no gene match: 10. CDR3 DNA: TGTGCCTGGATTAGCGGACTAGCGGGTTCGCATGAGCAGTTCTTC. Its protein product is CAWISGLAGSHEQFF.

This clonotype was counted many times. The rearrangement uses TRBV7-2 and TRBJ2-3; TRBD1 might be the D (6 bases). The CDR3 covers 16 residues. Looked up from germline, CDR1 is SGHTA and CDR2 is FQGNSA. Trimming cost V 5 bases and J 0 bases, with 15 bases left between them. CDR3 protein: CASSRTGLSSTDTQYF. The CDR3 coding sequence is TGTGCCAGCAGCAGAACAGGGCTTTCTAGCACAGATACGCAGTATTTT.

This chain uses TRBV3-1 with TRBJ2-1; 7 bases are a match to TRBD2. The germline CDR1 and CDR2 sequences are LGHDT and YNNKEL (reference sequence). The CDR3 sequence is 18 residues long. The V segment lost 2 bases and the J segment 2 bases; nucleotides outside the gene matches: 12. The CDR3 protein is CASSQQTGGTGTYNEQFF. The CDR3 nucleotides are TGTGCCAGCAGCCAACAAACCGGGGGGACCGGTACCTACAATGAGCAGTTCTTC.

This clonotype was seen many times. The chain is built from TRBV13 and TRBJ2-1; 12 positions agree with TRBD2. The ends lost 2 bases at V and 7 bases at J; junction bases unmatched: 9. The CDR3 consists of 17 residues. CDR1 is PRHDT and CDR2 is FYEKMQ in the germline V gene (reference sequence). The CDR3 DNA is TGTGCCAGCAGCTTACGACTAGCGGGAGATCTTGGTAATGAGCAGTTCTTC. Amino acid sequence: CASSLRLAGDLGNEQFF. Full variable domain (rest looked up from reference TRBV13 and TRBJ2-1): AAGVIQSPRHLIKEKRETATLKCYPIPRHDTVYWYQQGPGQDPQFLISFYEKMQSDKGSIPDRFSAQQFSDYHSELNMSSLELGDSALYFCASSLRLAGDLGNEQFFGPGTRLTVL.

The chain recombines TRBV20-1 with TRBJ2-3; D possibly uses TRBD1 or TRBD2 (5 bases each). CDR3 length: 12 residues. The germline V gene has CDR1 DFQATT and CDR2 SNEGSKA (reference sequence). Trimming left V 3 bases short and J 6 bases short, with 10 bases between. The CDR3 DNA sequence: TGCAGTGCTAGTTTGGGGGTTGATACGCAGTATTTT. As protein: CSASLGVDTQYF.

This clonotype was detected only a few times. The genes are TRBV19 and TRBJ1-5; D unclear. Germline V gene lookup returns CDR1 LNHDA and CDR2 SQIVND (reference sequence). Deletions cut 5 bases from V and 7 bases from J, with 15 bases between. CDR3 length: 14 residues. The CDR3 DNA sequence: TGTGCCAGTAGTTCTCGGAGGGAGGAACAGCCCCAGCATTTT. Its protein is CASSSRREEQPQHF. Full variable domain (rest looked up from reference TRBV19 and TRBJ1-5): DGGITQSPKYLFRKEGQNVTLSCEQNLNHDAMYWYRQDPGQGLRLIYYSQIVNDFQKGDIAEGYSVSREKKESFPLTVTSAQKNPTAFYLCASSSRREEQPQHFGDGTRLSIL.

This clonotype was seen ten or more times. The CDR3 nucleotides read TGCGCCAGCAGCTTGGCAGTAGTGGGATACAATGAGCAGTTCTTC. Translating it yields CASSLAVVGYNEQFF. The J gene is TRBJ2-1, the V gene TRBV5-1; unclear D gene. The germline V and J ends were trimmed by 0 bases and 4 bases, with 11 bases remaining between them. From germline, CDR1 is SGHRS and CDR2 YFSETQ. The CDR3 contains 15 residues.

This clonotype was counted ten times or more. The rearrangement joins TRBV28 to TRBJ1-1; tentative D call: TRBD1 (5 bases). Per the germline V gene, CDR1 is MDHEN and CDR2 is SYDVKM. The CDR3 spans 14 residues. V lost 0 bases to trimming and J lost 7 bases, with 12 bases between them. The CDR3 DNA is TGTGCCAGCAGTTTATGGGGGACTGGTGGTGAAGCTTTCTTT. It is translated as CASSLWGTGGEAFF. Looking up the rest from reference TRBV28 and TRBJ1-1 gives the full variable domain: DVKVTQSSRYLVKRTGEKVFLECVQDMDHENMFWYRQDPGLGLRLIYFSYDVKMKEKGDIPEGYSVSREKKERFSLILESASTNQTSMYLCASSLWGTGGEAFFGQGTRLTVV.

In this sample, this clonotype turned up many times. This chain joins TRBV9 and TRBJ2-3; 10 bases are a match to TRBD2. CDR3 length: 16 amino acids. J was trimmed by 1 base and V by 5 bases; bases with no gene match: 7. Germline CDR1 and CDR2: SGDLS and YYNGEE. The CDR3 DNA reads TGTGCCAGCAGTGCAACCGGGACTAGCGGCACAGATACGCAGTATTTT. This gives the protein CASSATGTSGTDTQYF.

This sequence joins TRBV6-2 or TRBV6-3 and TRBJ1-5; weak D call: TRBD1 (6 bases). The germline V gene has CDR1 MNHEY and CDR2 SVGEGT. The germline V and J ends were trimmed by 1 base and 6 bases, with 19 bases remaining between them. The CDR3 has 17 amino acids. CDR3 region: CASSYFPGDAFSQPQHF. CDR3 DNA: TGTGCCAGCAGTTACTTCCCAGGGGACGCCTTTTCTCAGCCCCAGCATTTT.

This clonotype was seen many times. The chain couples TRBV20-1 to TRBJ2-4; 11 bases fit TRBD2. V dropped 1 base and J dropped 4; count of bases not matched to a gene: 3. This CDR3 contains 15 residues. CDR1 and CDR2 (germline): DFQATT, SNEGSKA (reference sequence). The CDR3 DNA reads as TGCAGTGCTAGAGGACTAGCGGGACCAAAAAACATTCAGTACTTC. Protein: CSARGLAGPKNIQYF.

For this clonotype: With a much larger clone just one base away, this may be a read error. The rearrangement joins TRBV30 to TRBJ1-4; a weak D match, TRBD1 (5 bases). V shed 2 bases and J shed 7 bases, with 17 bases lying between them. CDR1 is GTSNPN, CDR2 SVGIG, per germline (reference sequence). CDR3 size: 15 residues. CDR3 sequence: CAWSLRDFRGEKLFF. In DNA form, the CDR3 reads TGTGCCTGGAGTTTAAGGGACTTTAGAGGTGAAAAACTGTTTTTT.

This clonotype appeared many times. This chain uses TRBV3-1 with TRBJ2-7; 8 bases are a match to TRBD1. The V gene's germline CDR1 is LGHDT and CDR2 YNNKEL (reference sequence). V lost 4 bases and J lost 5; bases outside the gene matches: 10. The CDR3 totals 15 residues. CDR3 in DNA: TGTGCCAGCAGCCGAGGGAGGACAGGGTGGGACGAGCAGTACTTC. Amino acids: CASSRGRTGWDEQYF.

The chain has TRBV6-1 and TRBJ2-6; no clear D gene. Germline CDR1 reads MNHNS; CDR2 reads SASEGT. V lost 1 base to trimming and J lost 0 bases, with 4 bases between them. The CDR3 spans 15 residues. The CDR3 reads CASSEDRSGANVLTF. The CDR3 DNA reads as TGTGCCAGCAGTGAAGATCGCTCTGGGGCCAACGTCCTGACTTTC.